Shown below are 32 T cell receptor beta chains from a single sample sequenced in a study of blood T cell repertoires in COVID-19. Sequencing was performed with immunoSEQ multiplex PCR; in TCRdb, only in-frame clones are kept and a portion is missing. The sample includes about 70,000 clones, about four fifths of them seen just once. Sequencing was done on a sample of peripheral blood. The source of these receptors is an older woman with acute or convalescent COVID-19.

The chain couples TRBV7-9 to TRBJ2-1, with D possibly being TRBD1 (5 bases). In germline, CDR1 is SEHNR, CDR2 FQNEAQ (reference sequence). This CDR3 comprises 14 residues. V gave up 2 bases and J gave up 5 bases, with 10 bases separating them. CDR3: CASSLTDTDNEQFF. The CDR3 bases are TGTGCCAGCAGCTTAACGGACACAGACAATGAGCAGTTCTTC.

This CDR3 is CAIQGGRQHNEQFF. DNA for the CDR3: TGTGCCATTCAGGGCGGGAGGCAACACAATGAGCAGTTCTTC. The gene calls are TRBV28 and TRBJ2-1, with 8 bases lining up with TRBD2. Germline CDR1 reads MDHEN; CDR2 reads SYDVKM. This CDR3 spans 14 amino acids. The junction had 10 bases not matched to a gene; V was cut back by 10 bases and J by 5 bases.

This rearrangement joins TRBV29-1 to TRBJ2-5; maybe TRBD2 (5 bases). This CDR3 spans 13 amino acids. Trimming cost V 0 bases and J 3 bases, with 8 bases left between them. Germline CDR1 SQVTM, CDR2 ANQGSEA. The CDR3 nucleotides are TGCAGCGTTGAAGATTCGGGGAAAGAGACCCAGTACTTC. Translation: CSVEDSGKETQYF.

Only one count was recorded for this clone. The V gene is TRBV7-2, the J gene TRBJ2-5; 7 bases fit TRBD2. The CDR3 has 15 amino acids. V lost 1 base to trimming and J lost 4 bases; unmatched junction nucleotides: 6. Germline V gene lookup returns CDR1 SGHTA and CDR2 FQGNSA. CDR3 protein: CASSLGSGGSETQYF. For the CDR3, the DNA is TGTGCCAGCAGCTTAGGTTCGGGAGGATCAGAGACCCAGTACTTC.

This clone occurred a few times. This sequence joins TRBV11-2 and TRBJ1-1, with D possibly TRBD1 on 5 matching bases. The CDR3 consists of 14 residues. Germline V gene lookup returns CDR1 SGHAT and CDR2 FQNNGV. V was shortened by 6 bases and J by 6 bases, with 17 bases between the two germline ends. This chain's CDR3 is CASSFEGTTAEAFF. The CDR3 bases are TGTGCCAGCAGTTTTGAGGGGACTACGGCTGAAGCTTTCTTT.

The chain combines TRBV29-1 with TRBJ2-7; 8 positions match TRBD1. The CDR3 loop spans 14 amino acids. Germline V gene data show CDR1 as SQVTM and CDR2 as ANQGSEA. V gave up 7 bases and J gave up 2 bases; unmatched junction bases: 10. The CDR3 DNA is TGCAGCGCACTCGGGACAGGCCGTGCCTACGAGCAGTACTTC. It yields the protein CSALGTGRAYEQYF.

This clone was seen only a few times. The CDR3 DNA follows: TGTGCCAGTACCCCAGGCTACTCTGGAAACACCATATATTTT. Protein: CASTPGYSGNTIYF. The chain recombines TRBV19 with TRBJ1-3; the D is unclear. The CDR3 is 14 residues long. The V and J ends lost 7 bases and 0 bases respectively, with 10 bases between them. Looked up from germline, CDR1 is LNHDA and CDR2 is SQIVND (reference sequence). The full variable domain, its missing parts supplied by reference TRBV19 and TRBJ1-3, is DGGITQSPKYLFRKEGQNVTLSCEQNLNHDAMYWYRQDPGQGLRLIYYSQIVNDFQKGDIAEGYSVSREKKESFPLTVTSAQKNPTAFYLCASTPGYSGNTIYFGEGSWLTVV.

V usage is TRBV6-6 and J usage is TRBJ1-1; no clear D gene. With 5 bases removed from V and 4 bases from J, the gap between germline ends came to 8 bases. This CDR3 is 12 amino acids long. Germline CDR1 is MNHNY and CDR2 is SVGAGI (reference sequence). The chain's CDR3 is CASSKLATEAFF. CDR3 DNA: TGTGCCAGCAGTAAGTTGGCCACTGAAGCTTTCTTT.

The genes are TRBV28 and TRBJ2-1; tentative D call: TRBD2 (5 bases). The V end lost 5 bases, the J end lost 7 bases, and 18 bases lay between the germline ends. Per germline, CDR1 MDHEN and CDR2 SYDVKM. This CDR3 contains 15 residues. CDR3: CASSKRYGVGNEQFF. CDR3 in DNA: TGTGCCAGCAGTAAGCGCTACGGGGTCGGAAATGAGCAGTTCTTC.

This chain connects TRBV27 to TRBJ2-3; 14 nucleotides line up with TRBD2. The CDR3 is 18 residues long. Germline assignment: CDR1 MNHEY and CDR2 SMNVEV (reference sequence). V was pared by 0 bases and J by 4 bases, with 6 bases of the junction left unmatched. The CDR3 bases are TGTGCCAGCAGTTTATCGAGACTAGCGGGGGGGCTAGCAGATACGCAGTATTTT. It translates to CASSLSRLAGGLADTQYF.

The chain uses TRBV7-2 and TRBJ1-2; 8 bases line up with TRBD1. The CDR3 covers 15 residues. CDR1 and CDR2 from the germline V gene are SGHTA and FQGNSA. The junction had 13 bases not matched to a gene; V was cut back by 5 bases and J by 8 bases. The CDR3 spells CASSSRTGLSWGYTF. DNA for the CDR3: TGTGCCAGCAGCAGTCGGACAGGGTTAAGTTGGGGCTACACCTTC.

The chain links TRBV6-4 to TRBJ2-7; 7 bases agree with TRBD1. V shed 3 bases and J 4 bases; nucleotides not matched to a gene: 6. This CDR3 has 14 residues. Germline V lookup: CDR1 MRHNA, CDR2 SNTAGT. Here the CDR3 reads CASSENRGPYEQYF. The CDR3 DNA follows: TGTGCCAGCAGTGAAAACAGGGGCCCGTACGAGCAGTACTTC.

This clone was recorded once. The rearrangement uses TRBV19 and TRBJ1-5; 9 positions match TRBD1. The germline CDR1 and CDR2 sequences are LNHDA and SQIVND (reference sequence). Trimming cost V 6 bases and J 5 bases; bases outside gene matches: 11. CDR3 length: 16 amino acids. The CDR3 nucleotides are TGTGCCAGTAGAGTCCTACAGGGGGCTTTCGATCAGCCCCAGCATTTT. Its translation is CASRVLQGAFDQPQHF.

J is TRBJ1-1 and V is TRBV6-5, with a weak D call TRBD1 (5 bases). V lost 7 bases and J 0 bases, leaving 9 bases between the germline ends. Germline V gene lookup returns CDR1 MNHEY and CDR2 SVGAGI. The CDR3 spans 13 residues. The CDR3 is CASIPGMNTEAFF. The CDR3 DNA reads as TGTGCCAGCATCCCAGGGATGAACACTGAAGCTTTCTTT.

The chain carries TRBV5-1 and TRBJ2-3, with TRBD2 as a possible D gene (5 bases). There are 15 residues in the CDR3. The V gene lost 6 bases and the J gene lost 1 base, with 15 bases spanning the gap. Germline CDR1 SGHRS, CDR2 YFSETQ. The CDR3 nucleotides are TGCGCCAGCACCGTAGGAGGCATAGGCACAGATACGCAGTATTTT. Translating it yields CASTVGGIGTDTQYF. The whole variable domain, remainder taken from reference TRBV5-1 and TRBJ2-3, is KAGVTQTPRYLIKTRGQQVTLSCSPISGHRSVSWYQQTPGQGLQFLFEYFSETQRNKGNFPGRFSGRQFSNSRSEMNVSTLELGDSALYLCASTVGGIGTDTQYFGPGTRLTVL.

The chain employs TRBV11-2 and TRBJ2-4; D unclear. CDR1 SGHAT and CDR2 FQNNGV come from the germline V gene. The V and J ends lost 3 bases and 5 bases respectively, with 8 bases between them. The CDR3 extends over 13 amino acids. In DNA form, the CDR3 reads TGTGCCAGCAGCTTGGGCAGCCAAAACATTCAGTACTTC. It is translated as CASSLGSQNIQYF.

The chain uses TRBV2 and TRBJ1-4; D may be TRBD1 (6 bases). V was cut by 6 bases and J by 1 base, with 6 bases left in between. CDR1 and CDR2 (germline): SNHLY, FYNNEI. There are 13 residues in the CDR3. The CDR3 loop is CASRQGTNEKLFF. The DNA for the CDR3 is TGTGCCAGCAGACAGGGAACTAATGAAAAACTGTTTTTT.

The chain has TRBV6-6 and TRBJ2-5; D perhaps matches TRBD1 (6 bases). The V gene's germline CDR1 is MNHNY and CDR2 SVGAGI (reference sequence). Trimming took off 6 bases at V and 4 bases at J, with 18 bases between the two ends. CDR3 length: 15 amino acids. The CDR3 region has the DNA TGTGCCAGCAGCCGAGCAATGCAGGGGATAGAGACCCAGTACTTC. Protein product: CASSRAMQGIETQYF.

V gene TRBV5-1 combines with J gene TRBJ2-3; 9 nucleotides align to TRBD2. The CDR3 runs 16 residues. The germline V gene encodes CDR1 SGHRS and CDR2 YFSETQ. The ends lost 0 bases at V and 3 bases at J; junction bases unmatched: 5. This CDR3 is CASSLVVSGSTDTQYF. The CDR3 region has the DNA TGCGCCAGCAGCTTGGTTGTTAGCGGGAGTACAGATACGCAGTATTTT.

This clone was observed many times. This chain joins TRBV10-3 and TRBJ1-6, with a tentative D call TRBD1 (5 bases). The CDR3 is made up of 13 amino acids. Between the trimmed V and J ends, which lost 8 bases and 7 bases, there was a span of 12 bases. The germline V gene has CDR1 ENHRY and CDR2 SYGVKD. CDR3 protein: CAISGGGNSPLHF. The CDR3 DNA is TGTGCCATCTCTGGGGGGGGGAATTCACCCCTCCACTTT.

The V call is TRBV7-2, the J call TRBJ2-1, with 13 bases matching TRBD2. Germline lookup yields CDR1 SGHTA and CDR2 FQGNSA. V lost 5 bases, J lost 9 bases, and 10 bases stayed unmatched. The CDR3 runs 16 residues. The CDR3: CASSPLTSGGKSEQFF. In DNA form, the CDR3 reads TGTGCCAGCAGCCCGCTGACTAGCGGGGGGAAGAGTGAGCAGTTCTTC.

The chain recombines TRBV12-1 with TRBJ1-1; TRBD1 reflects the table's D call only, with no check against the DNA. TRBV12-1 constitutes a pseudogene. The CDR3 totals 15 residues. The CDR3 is CASSDTGGRNTEAFF. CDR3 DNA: TGTGCCAGCAGCGATACAGGGGGACGGAACACTGAAGCTTTCTTT.

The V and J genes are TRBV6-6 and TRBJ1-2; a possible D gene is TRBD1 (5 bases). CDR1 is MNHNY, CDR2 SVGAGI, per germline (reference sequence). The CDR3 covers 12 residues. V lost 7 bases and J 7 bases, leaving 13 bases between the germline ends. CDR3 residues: CASTSGGGGYTF. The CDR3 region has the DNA TGTGCCAGCACCTCGGGCGGGGGTGGCTACACCTTC.

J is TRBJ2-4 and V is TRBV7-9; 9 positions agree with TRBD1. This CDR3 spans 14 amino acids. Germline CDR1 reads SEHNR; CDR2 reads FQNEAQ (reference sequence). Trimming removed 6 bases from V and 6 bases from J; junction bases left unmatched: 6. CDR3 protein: CASRGTGTGNIQYF. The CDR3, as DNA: TGTGCCAGCAGGGGGACAGGGACGGGAAACATTCAGTACTTC.

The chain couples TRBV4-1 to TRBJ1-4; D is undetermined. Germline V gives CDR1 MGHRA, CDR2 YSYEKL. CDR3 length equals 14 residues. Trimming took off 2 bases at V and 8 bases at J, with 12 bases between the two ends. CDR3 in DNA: TGCGCCAGCAGCCAATTGAGCGGTCCGGAAAAACTGTTTTTT. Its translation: CASSQLSGPEKLFF.

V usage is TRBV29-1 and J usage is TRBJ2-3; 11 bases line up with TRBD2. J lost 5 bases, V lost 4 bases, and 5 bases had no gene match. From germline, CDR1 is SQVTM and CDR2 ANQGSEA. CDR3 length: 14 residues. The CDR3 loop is CSVALAGAIDTQYF. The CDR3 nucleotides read TGCAGCGTTGCACTAGCGGGGGCCATAGATACGCAGTATTTT.

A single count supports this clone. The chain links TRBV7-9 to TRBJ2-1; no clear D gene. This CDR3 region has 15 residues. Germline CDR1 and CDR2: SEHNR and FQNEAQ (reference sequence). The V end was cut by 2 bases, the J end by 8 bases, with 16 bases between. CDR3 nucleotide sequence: TGTGCCAGCAGCTTATACGTCGAGGATATGGATGAGCAGTTCTTC. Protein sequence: CASSLYVEDMDEQFF.

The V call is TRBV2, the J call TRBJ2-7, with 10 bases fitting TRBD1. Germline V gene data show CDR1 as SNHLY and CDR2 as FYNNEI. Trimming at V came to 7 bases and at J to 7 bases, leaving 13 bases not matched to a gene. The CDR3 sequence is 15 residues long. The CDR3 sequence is CASISLRQGADEQYF. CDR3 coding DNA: TGTGCCAGCATAAGCCTAAGACAGGGGGCAGATGAGCAGTACTTC. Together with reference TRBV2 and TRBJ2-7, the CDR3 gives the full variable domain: EPEVTQTPSHQVTQMGQEVILRCVPISNHLYFYWYRQILGQKVEFLVSFYNNEISEKSEIFDDQFSVERPDGSNFTLKIRSTKLEDSAMYFCASISLRQGADEQYFGPGTRLTVT.

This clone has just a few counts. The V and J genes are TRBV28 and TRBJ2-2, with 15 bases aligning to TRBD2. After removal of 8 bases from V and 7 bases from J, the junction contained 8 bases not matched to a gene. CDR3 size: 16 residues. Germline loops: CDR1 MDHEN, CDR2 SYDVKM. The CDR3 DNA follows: TGTGCCAGCGGAAATCCGGGACTAGCGGGAGGCGGGGAGCTGTTTTTT. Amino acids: CASGNPGLAGGGELFF.

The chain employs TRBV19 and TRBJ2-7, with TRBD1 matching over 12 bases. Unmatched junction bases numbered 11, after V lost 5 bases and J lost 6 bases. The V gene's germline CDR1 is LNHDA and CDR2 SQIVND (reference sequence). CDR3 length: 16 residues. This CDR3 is CASSFLPGTGGVEQYF. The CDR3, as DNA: TGTGCCAGTAGTTTCCTCCCCGGGACAGGGGGCGTCGAGCAGTACTTC. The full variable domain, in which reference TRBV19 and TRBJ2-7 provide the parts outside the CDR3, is DGGITQSPKYLFRKEGQNVTLSCEQNLNHDAMYWYRQDPGQGLRLIYYSQIVNDFQKGDIAEGYSVSREKKESFPLTVTSAQKNPTAFYLCASSFLPGTGGVEQYFGPGTRLTVT.

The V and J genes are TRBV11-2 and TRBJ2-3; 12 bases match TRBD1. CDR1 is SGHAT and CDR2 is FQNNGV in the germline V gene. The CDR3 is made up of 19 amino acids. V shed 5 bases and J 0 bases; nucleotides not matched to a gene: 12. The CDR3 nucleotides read TGTGCCAGCAGCCTAGGACCGGGACAGGGGGCACTCAGCACAGATACGCAGTATTTT. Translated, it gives CASSLGPGQGALSTDTQYF.

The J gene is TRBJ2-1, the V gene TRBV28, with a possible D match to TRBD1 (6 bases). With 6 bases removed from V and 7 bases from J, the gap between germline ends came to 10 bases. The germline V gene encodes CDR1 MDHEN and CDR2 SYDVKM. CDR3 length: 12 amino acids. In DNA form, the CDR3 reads TGTGCCAGCAGCGCCACAGGGAATGAGCAGTTCTTC. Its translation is CASSATGNEQFF.